Listed below are T cell receptor beta chains from one sample, sequenced in a study of control samples from healthy donors and cancer patients. Produced via immunoSEQ multiplex PCR; TCRdb's table is partial and in-frame only. The sample lists more than 50,000 clones; roughly 85% were seen once. The sequencing input was blood. These receptors were obtained from a man in his forties in good health. Each CDR3 is given without its conserved first and last residue.

j_gene	len	v_gene	CDR3aa
TRBJ1-1	16	TRBV13	ASSPSQYRGAVNTEAF
TRBJ1-1	12	TRBV21-1	ASTGTGMNTEAF
TRBJ2-3	11	TRBV29-1	SVETKGIDTQY
TRBJ1-2	11	TRBV7-9	ASSLGGNYGYT
TRBJ2-1	16	TRBV7-8	ASSLGGGTSGRTNEQF
TRBJ1-5	14	TRBV19	ASSGMGQPSNQPQH
TRBJ2-1	12	TRBV30	AWSNWPASNEQF
TRBJ2-7	15	TRBV12-5	ASGLVIAGRAPYEQY
TRBJ2-3	13	TRBV6-5	ASSYRFHSTDTQY
TRBJ1-5	13	TRBV28	ASSSHRGGNQPQH
TRBJ1-1	12	TRBV3-1/TRBV3-2	ASSQQLGVFGAF
TRBJ1-2	13	TRBV9	ASSLRTGGIIGYT
TRBJ2-1	14	TRBV19	ASSFRSGTEENEQF
TRBJ1-4	13	TRBV6-1	ASSLGGTTNEKLF
TRBJ2-2	13	TRBV19	ASIGRGARTGELF
TRBJ1-2	15	TRBV23-1	ASSPYRQGACDYGYT
TRBJ2-1	16	TRBV7-3	ASSSTEGAGGPDNEQF
TRBJ1-5	14	TRBV6-1	ASIDRDLFSNQPQH
TRBJ1-1	12	TRBV28	ASSPPQGHTEAF
TRBJ2-2	14	TRBV6-4	ASSDSPSGSAGELF
TRBJ1-1	11	TRBV12-5	ASVQGMNTEAF